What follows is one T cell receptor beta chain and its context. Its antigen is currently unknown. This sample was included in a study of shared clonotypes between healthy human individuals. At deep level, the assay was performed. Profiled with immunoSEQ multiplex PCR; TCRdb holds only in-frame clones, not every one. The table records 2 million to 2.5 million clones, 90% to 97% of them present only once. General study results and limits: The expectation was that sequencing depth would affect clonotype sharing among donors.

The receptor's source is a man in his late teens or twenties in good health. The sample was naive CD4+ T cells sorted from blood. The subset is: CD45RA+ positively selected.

The DNA of the CDR3 is TGTGCCAGCAGCTTAGAGGGGACAGGAAAAGAGACCCAGTACTTC. Encoded protein: CASSLEGTGKETQYF. V is TRBV11-2 and J is TRBJ2-5, with 8 bases fitting TRBD1. This CDR3 comprises 15 residues. Per germline, CDR1 SGHAT and CDR2 FQNNGV. V trimming: 0 bases; J trimming: 3 bases; junction bases outside the gene matches: 3. The full variable domain, its missing parts supplied by reference TRBV11-2 and TRBJ2-5, is EAGVAQSPRYKIIEKRQSVAFWCNPISGHATLYWYQQILGQGPKLLIQFQNNGVVDDSQLPKDRFSAERLKGVDSTLKIQPAKLEDSAVYLCASSLEGTGKETQYFGPGTRLLVL.